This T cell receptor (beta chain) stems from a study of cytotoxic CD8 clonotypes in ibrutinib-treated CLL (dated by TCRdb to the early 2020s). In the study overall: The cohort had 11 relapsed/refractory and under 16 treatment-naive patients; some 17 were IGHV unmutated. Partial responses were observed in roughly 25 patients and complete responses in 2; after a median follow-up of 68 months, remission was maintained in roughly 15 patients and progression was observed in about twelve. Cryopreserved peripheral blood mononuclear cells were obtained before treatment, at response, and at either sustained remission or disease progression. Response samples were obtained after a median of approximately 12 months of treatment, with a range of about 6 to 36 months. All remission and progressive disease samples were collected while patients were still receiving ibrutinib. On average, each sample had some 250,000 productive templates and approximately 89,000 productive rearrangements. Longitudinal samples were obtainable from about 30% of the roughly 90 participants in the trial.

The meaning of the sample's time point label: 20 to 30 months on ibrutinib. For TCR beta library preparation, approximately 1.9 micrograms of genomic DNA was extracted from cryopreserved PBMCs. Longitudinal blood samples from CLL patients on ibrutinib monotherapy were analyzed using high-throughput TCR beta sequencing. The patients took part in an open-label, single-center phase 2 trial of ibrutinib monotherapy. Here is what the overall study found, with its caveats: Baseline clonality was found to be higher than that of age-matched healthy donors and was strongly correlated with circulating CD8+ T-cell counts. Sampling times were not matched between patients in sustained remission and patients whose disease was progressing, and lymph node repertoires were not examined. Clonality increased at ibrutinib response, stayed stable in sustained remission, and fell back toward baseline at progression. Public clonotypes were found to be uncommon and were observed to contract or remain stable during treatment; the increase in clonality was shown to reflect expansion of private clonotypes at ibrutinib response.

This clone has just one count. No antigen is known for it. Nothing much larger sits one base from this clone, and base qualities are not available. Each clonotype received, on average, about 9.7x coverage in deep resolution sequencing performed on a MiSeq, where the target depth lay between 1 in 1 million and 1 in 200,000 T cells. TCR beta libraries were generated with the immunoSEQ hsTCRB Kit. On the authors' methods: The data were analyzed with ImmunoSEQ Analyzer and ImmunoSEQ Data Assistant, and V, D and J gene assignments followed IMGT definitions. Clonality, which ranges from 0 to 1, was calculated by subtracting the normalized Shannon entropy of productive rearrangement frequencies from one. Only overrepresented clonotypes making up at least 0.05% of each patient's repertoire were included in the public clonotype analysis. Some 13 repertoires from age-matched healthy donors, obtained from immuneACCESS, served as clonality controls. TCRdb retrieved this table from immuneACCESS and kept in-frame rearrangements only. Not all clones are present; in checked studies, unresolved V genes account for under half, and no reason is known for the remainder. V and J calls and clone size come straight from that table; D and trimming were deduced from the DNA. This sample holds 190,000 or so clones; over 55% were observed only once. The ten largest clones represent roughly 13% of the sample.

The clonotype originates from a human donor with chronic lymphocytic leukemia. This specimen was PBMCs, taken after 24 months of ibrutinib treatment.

The CDR3 protein is CASSRIPTSGRVGNEQFF. The nucleotide sequence is given as TGTGCCAGCAGCCGGATCCCGACTAGCGGGAGGGTGGGCAATGAGCAGTTCTTC. The chain is encoded by TRBV4-2 joined to TRBJ2-1; 14 bases in the junction line up with TRBD2. Ends trimmed: V by 4 bases, J by 6 bases; bases unmatched to a gene: 11. Taken from cysteine to phenylalanine, the CDR3 has 18 residues. Here the CDR3 DNA is all that survives: 54 bases in frame from base 1. Looking up the germline V gene yields CDR1 LGHNA and CDR2 YNFKEQ.